This TCR beta chain came from a study of blood T cell repertoires in COVID-19. About the study: T cells, B-cell-depleted T cells, or PBMCs supplied cDNA or gDNA.

In the authors' methods: From reference gene primer amplification, estimates of nucleated cell counts were derived. Some clones are missing from TCRdb's copy, which holds only in-frame ones; the method was immunoSEQ multiplex PCR. D and trimming come from the DNA, and the V and J calls and clone size come from that table. The data show 300,000 or so clones, 75% to 95% seen once. The germline V gene encodes CDR1 MNHEY and CDR2 SVGAGI. V lost 2 bases and J lost 4, with 11 bases in between. The CDR3 is 15 residues long. Clinical histories supplied by participants themselves formed the basis of cohort assignment. Two negative PCRs, clearance, or symptom resolution characterized the recovered Cohort 3 donors.

Sequenced input: PBMCs or T cells enriched from blood (not recorded which). The gene calls are TRBV6-5 and TRBJ1-4, with D perhaps matching TRBD1 (6 bases). The sequence was obtained from a woman younger than 45 who had recovered from COVID-19. CDR3 amino acids: CASSYDGTSNEKLFF. As DNA, the CDR3 is TGTGCCAGCAGTTACGACGGGACAAGTAATGAAAAACTGTTTTTT.